The entry below gives a single T cell receptor beta chain sequence along with its context. Germline V lookup: CDR1 LNHDA, CDR2 SQIVND (reference sequence). V shed 5 bases and J shed 5 bases, with 22 bases lying between them. CDR3 length: 16 amino acids. The data derive from a study of blood T cell repertoires in COVID-19. About the study: COVID-19 samples, acute and convalescent, were from the United States, Italy and Spain. In each case, the material was cDNA or gDNA derived from T cells, B-cell-depleted T cells, or PBMCs.

How the authors handled the data: Using reference gene primer amplification, nucleated cell counts were estimated. The protocol was immunoSEQ multiplex PCR, while the TCRdb copy is restricted to in-frame clones and leaves out a portion. V, J and clone size are those of that table, while D and trimming were read from the DNA. The top ten hold more than 2% of the sample, which has 130,000 or so clones, 87% seen once. What was sequenced was peripheral blood. The chain links TRBV19 to TRBJ2-7; perhaps TRBD1 as D (6 bases). The clonotype was recovered from a woman aged 45-65 years with acute or convalescent COVID-19. CDR3 amino acids: CASSETGTTYGNEQYF. The CDR3, as DNA: TGTGCCAGTAGTGAGACCGGGACAACCTACGGGAACGAGCAGTACTTC.